These 6 T cell receptor beta chains were all obtained from the same sample, sequenced in a study of shared clonotypes between healthy human individuals. Measured with immunoSEQ multiplex PCR; TCRdb has only the in-frame clones, and not every one. The sample holds 2 million to 3 million clones, roughly 93% seen once. The sequencing sample was made of naive CD4+ T cells from PBMCs. Subset here: CD45RA+ positively selected. These receptors were obtained from a man aged 18-30 years in good health. Some clones in this sample may be carry-over from other donors' samples.

V gene TRBV28 combines with J gene TRBJ2-3; D is unresolved. V lost 7 bases, J lost 4 bases, and 6 bases lay in between. CDR3 length: 11 amino acids. The germline CDR1 and CDR2 sequences are MDHEN and SYDVKM. Here the CDR3 DNA reads TGTGCCAGCACCCCGGCAGATACGCAGTATTTT. It specifies CASTPADTQYF.

The rearrangement links TRBV30 to TRBJ1-2, with a tentative D call TRBD1 (5 bases). The V gene lost 3 bases and the J gene lost 6 bases, with 20 bases spanning the gap. Germline V gives CDR1 GTSNPN, CDR2 SVGIG (reference sequence). The CDR3 is made up of 15 amino acids. The CDR3 region is CAWRSGGARGDGYTF. CDR3 bases: TGTGCCTGGAGATCGGGAGGGGCGCGGGGGGATGGCTACACCTTC.

V usage is TRBV11-2 and J usage is TRBJ2-2; D gene unclear. The CDR3 is 15 residues long. V was shortened by 0 bases and J by 1 base, with 6 bases between the two germline ends. The V gene's germline CDR1 is SGHAT and CDR2 FQNNGV. The CDR3 nucleotides read TGTGCCAGCAGCTTAGATCGCGGGAACACCGGGGAGCTGTTTTTT. This sequence encodes CASSLDRGNTGELFF.

The chain joins TRBV5-4 to TRBJ1-4, with 8 nucleotides matching TRBD1. Germline CDR1 and CDR2: SGHNT and YYREEE (reference sequence). The CDR3 is made up of 14 amino acids. The ends lost 4 bases at V and 7 bases at J; junction bases unmatched: 6. CDR3 in DNA: TGTGCCAGCAGCCGACAGGGGCTTACTGAAAAACTGTTTTTT. Protein sequence: CASSRQGLTEKLFF.

The chain carries TRBV4-2 and TRBJ2-4, with 8 bases lining up with TRBD2. The CDR3 sequence is 18 residues long. From germline, CDR1 is LGHNA and CDR2 YNFKEQ. V gave up 2 bases and J gave up 2 bases; unmatched junction bases: 11. CDR3 amino acids: CASSQNTWDSGTKNIQYF. CDR3 bases: TGTGCCAGCAGCCAAAATACTTGGGATAGCGGGACCAAAAACATTCAGTACTTC.

This chain's CDR3 is CASSLGPRGYGANVLTF. DNA for the CDR3: TGTGCCAGCAGCTTAGGCCCACGAGGGTATGGGGCCAACGTCCTGACTTTC. This chain joins TRBV7-2 and TRBJ2-6, with TRBD2 as a possible D gene (5 bases). Germline assignment: CDR1 SGHTA and CDR2 FQGNSA. The ends were cut back, 1 base at V and 3 bases at J, with 13 bases in the middle. This CDR3 comprises 17 residues.